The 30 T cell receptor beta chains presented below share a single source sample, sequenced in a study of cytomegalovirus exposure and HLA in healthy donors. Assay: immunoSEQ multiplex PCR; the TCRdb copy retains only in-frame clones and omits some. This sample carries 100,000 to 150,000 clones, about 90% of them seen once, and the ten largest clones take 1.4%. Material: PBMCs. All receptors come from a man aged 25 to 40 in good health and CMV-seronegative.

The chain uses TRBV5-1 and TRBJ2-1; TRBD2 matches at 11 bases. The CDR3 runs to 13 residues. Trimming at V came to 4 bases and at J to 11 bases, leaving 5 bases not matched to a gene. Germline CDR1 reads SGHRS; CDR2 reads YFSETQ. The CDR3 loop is CASSDPTSGKQFF. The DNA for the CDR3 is TGCGCCAGCAGCGACCCGACTAGCGGGAAGCAGTTCTTC.

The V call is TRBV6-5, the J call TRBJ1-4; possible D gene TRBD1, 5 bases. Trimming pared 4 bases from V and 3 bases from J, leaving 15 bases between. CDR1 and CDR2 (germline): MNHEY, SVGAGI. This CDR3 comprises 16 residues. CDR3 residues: CASSSAPGLANEKLFF. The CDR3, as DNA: TGTGCCAGCAGTTCCGCCCCAGGGTTAGCTAATGAAAAACTGTTTTTT.

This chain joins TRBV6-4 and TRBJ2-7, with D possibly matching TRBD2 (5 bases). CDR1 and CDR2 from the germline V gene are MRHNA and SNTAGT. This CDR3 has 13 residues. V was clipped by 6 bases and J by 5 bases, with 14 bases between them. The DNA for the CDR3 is TGTGCCAGCAGCATAACTCACGGGGACGAGCAGTACTTC. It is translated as CASSITHGDEQYF.

Here the CDR3 reads CASSSPGLVYEQYF. The CDR3 bases are TGTGCCAGCAGTTCCCCGGGACTAGTATACGAGCAGTACTTC. The chain uses TRBV6-5 and TRBJ2-7, with TRBD2 identical over 8 bases. Per germline, CDR1 MNHEY and CDR2 SVGAGI. The CDR3 loop spans 14 amino acids. The V and J ends lost 4 bases and 4 bases, in that order; junction bases with no gene match: 6.

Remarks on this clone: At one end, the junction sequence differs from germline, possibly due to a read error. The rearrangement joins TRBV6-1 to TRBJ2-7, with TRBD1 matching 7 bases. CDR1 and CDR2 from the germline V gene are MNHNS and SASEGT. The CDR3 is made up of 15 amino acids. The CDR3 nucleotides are TGCGCCAGCAGGGAAGTGGGGACAGCGTCCTACGAGCAGTACTTC. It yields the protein CASREVGTASYEQYF.

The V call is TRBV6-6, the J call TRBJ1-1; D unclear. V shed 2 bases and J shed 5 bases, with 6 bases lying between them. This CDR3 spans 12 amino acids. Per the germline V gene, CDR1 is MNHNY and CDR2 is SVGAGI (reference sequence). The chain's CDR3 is CASSYRETEAFF. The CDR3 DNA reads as TGTGCCAGCAGTTACAGGGAGACTGAAGCTTTCTTT.

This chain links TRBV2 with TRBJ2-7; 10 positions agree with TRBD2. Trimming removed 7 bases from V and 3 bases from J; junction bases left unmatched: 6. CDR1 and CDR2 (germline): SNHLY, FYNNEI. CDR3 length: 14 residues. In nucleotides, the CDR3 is TGTGCCAGCAACGGACTAGCGGAGATCTACGAGCAGTACTTC. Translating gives CASNGLAEIYEQYF.

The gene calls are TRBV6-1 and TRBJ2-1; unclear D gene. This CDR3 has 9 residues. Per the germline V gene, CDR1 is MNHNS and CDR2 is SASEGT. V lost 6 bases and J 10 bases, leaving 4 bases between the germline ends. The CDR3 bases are TGTGCCAGCAGCCAGGAGCAGTTCTTC. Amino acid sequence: CASSQEQFF.

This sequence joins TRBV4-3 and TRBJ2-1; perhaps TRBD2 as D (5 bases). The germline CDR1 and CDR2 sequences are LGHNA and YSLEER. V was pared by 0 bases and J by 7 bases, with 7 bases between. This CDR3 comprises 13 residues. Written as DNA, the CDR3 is TGCGCCAGCAGCCAAGAACGGGGAAATGAGCAGTTCTTC. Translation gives CASSQERGNEQFF.

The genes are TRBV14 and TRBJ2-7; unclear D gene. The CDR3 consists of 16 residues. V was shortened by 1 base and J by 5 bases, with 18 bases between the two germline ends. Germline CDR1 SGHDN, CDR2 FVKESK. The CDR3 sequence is CASSQVALRFFDEQYF. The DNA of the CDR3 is TGTGCCAGCAGCCAAGTCGCCTTGAGGTTTTTTGACGAGCAGTACTTC.

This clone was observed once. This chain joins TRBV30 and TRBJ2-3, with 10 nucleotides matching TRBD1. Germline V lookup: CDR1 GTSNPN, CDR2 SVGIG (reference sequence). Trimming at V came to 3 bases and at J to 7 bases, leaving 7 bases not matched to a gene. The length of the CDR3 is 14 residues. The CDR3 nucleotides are TGTGCCTGGAGGGGACAGGGGTTAGGGTATACGCAGTATTTT. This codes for CAWRGQGLGYTQYF.

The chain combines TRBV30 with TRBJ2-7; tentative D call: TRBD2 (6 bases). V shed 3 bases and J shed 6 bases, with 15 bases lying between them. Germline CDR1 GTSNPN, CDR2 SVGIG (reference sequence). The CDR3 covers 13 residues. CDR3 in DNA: TGTGCCTGGAGATTAGACCGGGGGAGCGAGCAGTACTTC. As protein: CAWRLDRGSEQYF.

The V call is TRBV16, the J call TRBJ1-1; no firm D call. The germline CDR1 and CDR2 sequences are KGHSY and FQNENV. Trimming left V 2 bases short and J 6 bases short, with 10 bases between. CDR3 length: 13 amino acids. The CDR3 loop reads CASSQPSGAEAFF. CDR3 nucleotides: TGTGCCAGCAGCCAACCCTCGGGAGCTGAAGCTTTCTTT.

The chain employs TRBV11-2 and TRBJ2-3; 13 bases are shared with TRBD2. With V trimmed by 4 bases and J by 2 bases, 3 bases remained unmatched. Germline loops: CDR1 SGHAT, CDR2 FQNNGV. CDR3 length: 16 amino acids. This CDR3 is CASSSGLAGYTDTQYF. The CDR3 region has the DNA TGTGCCAGCAGCTCGGGACTAGCGGGGTACACAGATACGCAGTATTTT.

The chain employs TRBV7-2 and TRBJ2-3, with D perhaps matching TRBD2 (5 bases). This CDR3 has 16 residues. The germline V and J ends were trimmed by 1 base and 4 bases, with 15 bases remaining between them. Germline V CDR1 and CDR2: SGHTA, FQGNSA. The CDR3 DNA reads TGTGCCAGCAGCTTAGGCCCCCCGGGAAACGCAGATACGCAGTATTTT. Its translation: CASSLGPPGNADTQYF.

CDR3 region: CASSLRRDRVWEQFF. CDR3 sequence (DNA): TGCGCCAGCAGCTTGCGTCGGGACAGGGTCTGGGAGCAGTTCTTC. The chain uses TRBV5-1 and TRBJ2-1; TRBD1 agrees at 9 bases. V shed 1 base, J shed 10 bases, and the junction held 9 bases outside the gene matches. CDR3 length: 15 amino acids. Per germline, CDR1 SGHRS and CDR2 YFSETQ.

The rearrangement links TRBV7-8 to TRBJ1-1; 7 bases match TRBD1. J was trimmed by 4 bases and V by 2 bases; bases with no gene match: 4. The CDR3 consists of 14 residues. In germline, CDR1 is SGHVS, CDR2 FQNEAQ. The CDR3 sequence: CASSLLGTATEAFF. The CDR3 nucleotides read TGTGCCAGCAGCTTACTAGGGACAGCCACTGAAGCTTTCTTT.

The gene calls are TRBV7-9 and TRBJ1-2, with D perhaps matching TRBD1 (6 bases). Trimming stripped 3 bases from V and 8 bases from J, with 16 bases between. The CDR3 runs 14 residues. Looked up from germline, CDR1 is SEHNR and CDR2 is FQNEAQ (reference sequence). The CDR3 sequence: CASSLGPGAGGYTF. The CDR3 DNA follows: TGTGCCAGCAGCTTGGGGCCAGGGGCAGGAGGCTACACCTTC.

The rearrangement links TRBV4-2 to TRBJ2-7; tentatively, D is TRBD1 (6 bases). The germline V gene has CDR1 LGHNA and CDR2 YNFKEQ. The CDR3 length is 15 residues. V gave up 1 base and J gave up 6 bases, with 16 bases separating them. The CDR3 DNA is TGTGCCAGCAGCCAAGCTACAGGGAAGTATCTCGAGCAGTACTTC. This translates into CASSQATGKYLEQYF.

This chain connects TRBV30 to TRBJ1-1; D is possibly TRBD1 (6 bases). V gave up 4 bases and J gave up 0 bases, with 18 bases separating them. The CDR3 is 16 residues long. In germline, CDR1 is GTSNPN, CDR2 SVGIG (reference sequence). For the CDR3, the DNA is TGTGCCTGGATTCCGGTTTCGGACAGCTTGAACACTGAAGCTTTCTTT. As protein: CAWIPVSDSLNTEAFF.

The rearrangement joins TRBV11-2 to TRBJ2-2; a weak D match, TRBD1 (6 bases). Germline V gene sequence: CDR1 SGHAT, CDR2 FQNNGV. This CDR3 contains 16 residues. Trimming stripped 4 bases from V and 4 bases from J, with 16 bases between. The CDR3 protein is CASSSTPQGTTGELFF. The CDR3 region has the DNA TGTGCCAGCAGCTCAACCCCTCAGGGGACCACCGGGGAGCTGTTTTTT.

The CDR3 is CASSHYPNEKLFF. CDR3 DNA sequence: TGCGCCAGCAGCCACTATCCCAATGAAAAACTGTTTTTT. The chain couples TRBV4-1 to TRBJ1-4, with D uncertain. The CDR3 is made up of 13 amino acids. Germline V CDR1 and CDR2: MGHRA, YSYEKL. V lost 3 bases, J lost 5 bases, and 7 bases lay in between.

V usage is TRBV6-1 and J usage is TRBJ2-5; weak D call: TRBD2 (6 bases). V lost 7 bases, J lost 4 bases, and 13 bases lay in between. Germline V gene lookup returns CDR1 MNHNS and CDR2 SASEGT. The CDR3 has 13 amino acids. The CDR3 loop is CASTGGAGETQYF. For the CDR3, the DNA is TGTGCCAGCACTGGCGGGGCGGGAGAGACCCAGTACTTC.

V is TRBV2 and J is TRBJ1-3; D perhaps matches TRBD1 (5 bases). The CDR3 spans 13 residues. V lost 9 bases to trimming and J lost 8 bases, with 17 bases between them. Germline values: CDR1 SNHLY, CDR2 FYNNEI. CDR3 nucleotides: TGTGCCAGACCTGGACTCGGAGGGGACACCATATATTTT. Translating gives CARPGLGGDTIYF.

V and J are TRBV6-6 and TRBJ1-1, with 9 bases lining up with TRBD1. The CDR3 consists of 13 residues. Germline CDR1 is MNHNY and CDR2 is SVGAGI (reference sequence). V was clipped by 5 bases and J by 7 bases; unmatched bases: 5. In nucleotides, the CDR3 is TGTGCCAGCAGTCCCGGGACAGGGTTTGAAGCTTTCTTT. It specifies CASSPGTGFEAFF.

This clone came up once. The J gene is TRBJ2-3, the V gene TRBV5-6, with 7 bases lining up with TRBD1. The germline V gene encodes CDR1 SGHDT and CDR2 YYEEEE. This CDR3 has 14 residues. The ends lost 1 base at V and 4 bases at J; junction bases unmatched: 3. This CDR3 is CASSLWQGADTQYF. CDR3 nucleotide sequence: TGTGCCAGCAGCTTGTGGCAGGGGGCAGATACGCAGTATTTT.

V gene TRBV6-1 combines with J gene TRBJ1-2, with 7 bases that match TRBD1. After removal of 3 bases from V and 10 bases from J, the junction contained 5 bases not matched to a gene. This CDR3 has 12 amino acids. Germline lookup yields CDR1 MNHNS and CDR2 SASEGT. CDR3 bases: TGTGCCAGCAGTGAGAGGAGGGGGCACTACACCTTC. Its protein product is CASSERRGHYTF.

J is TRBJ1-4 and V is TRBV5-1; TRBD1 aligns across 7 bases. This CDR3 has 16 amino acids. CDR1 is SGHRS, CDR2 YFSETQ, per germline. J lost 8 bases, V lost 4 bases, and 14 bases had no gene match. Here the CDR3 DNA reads TGCGCCAGCAGCGAAACCCCGACAGGGATGGGAGAAAAACTGTTTTTT. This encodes CASSETPTGMGEKLFF.

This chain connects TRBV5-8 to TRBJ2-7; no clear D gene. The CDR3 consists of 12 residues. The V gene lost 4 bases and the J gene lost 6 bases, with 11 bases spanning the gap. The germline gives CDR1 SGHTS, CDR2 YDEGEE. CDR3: CASSGVVSEQYF. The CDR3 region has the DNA TGTGCCAGCAGCGGAGTAGTCTCCGAGCAGTACTTC. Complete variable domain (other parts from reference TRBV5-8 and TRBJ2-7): EAGVTQSPTHLIKTRGQQATLRCSPISGHTSVYWYQQALGLGLQFLLWYDEGEERNRGNFPPRFSGRQFPNYSSELNVNALELEDSALYLCASSGVVSEQYFGPGTRLTVT.

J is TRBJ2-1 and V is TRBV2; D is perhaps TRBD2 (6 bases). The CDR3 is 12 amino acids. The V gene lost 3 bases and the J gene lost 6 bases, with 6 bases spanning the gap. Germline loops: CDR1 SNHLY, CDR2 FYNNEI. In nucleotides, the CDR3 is TGTGCCAGCAGTGAGACTAGCAATGAGCAGTTCTTC. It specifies CASSETSNEQFF.